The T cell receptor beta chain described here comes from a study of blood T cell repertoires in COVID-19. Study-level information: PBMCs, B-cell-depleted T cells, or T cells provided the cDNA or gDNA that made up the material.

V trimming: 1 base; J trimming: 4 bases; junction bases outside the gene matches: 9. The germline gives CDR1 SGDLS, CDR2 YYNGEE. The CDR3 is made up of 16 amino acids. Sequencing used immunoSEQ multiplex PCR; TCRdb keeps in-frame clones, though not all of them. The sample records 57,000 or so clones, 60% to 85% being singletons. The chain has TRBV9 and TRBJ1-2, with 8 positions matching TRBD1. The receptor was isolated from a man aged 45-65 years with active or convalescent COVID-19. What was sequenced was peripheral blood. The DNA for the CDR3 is TGTGCCAGCAGCGTATACCAAACAGGGGGGGGCTATGGCTACACCTTC. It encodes CASSVYQTGGGYGYTF.